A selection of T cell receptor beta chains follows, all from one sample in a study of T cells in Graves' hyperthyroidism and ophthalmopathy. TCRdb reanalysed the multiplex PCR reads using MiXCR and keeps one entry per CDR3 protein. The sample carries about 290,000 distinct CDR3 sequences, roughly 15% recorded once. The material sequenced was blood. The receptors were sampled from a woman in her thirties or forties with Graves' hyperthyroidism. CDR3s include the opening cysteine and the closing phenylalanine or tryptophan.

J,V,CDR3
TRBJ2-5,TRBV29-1,CSVAGAGETQYF
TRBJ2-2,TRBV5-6,CASSFRGTGPGGELFF
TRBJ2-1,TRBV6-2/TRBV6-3,CASWRDPLYNEQFF
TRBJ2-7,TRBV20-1,CSARDRTNPYEQYF
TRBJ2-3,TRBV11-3,CASSSGSSTDTQYF
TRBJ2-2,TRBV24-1,CATSDLRGGTGELFF
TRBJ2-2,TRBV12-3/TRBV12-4,CASSYGGNTGELFF
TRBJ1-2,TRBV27,CASSQSRDRADGYTF
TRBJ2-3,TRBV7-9,CASSHPGGAQYF
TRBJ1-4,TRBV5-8,CASNSGFGVEKLFF
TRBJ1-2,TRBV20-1,CSANFAGEISDGYTF
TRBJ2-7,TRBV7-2,CASSLGATTSGEQYF
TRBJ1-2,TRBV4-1,CASSQKQDRFYGYTF
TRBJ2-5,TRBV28,CASSISSGTGGKTQYF
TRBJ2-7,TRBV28,CATSLGTALSYEQYF
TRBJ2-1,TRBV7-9,CASVLRGDAYNEQFF
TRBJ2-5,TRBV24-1,CATSGVREEETQYF
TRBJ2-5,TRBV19,CASSSLRGGQETQYF
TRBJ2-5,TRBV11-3,CASSLDFGLAGQETQYF
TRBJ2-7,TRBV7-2,CASSLYGLADYSYEQYF
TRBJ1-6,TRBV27,CASSLGRDNSPLHF
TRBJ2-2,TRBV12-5,CASGLTAEPNTGELFF
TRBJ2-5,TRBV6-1,CASSDWLADQETQYF
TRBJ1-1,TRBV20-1,CSASEGGYGTEAFF
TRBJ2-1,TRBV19,CASGTGNNEQFF
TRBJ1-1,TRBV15,CATSRTENTEAFF
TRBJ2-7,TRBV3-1,CASSQFSYYEQYF
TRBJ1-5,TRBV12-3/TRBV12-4,CASSLGQRYQPQHF
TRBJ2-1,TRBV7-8,CASSFGTYYPEQFF
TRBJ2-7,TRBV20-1,CSARGLAGLGEQYF
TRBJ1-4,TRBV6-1,CASRSYRGTNEKLFF
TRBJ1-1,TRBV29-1,CSVRQGDNTEAFF
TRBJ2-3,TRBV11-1,CASSLQAGGADTQYF
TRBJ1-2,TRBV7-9,CASSSRSGQTYYGYTF
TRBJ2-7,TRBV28,CASNAPPWSYEQYF
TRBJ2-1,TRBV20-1,CSARVDIASWEDEQFF
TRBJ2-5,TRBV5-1,CASSLEQTQYF
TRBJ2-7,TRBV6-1,CASSYSGSSYEQYF
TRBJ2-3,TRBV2,CASSVLADRDAQYF
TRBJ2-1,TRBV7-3,CASSLGGNDNEQFF
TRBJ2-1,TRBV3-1,CASSPPTGTSGRNEQFF